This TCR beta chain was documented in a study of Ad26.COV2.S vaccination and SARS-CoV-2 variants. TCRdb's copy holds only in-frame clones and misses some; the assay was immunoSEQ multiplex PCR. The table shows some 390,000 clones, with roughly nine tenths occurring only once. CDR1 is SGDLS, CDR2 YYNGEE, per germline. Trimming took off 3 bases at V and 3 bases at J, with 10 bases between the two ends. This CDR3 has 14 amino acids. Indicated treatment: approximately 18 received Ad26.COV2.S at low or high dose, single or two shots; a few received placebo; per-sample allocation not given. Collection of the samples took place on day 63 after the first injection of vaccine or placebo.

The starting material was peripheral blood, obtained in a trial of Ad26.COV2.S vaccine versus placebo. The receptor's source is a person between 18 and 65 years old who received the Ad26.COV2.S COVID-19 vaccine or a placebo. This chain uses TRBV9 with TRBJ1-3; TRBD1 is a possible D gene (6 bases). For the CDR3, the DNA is TGTGCCAGCAGCGCCGCAGGGGTTGGAAACACCATATATTTT. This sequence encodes CASSAAGVGNTIYF.